The clone carrying this T cell receptor (beta chain) has a single count. The data are from a study of control samples from healthy donors and cancer patients. The method was immunoSEQ multiplex PCR; TCRdb's version includes in-frame clones alone and lacks a portion of them. The sample records fewer than 85,000 clones, 85% to 95% being singletons. CDR3 length: 15 residues. Trimming took off 6 bases at V and 0 bases at J, with 13 bases between the two ends. CDR1 and CDR2 from the germline V gene are SGHRS and YFSETQ. The clonotype originates from a woman aged 55-69 years in good health. Source material: blood. V is TRBV5-1 and J is TRBJ2-1; no reliable D call. DNA of the CDR3: TGCGCCAGCAAAGAAGGCCCCAGCTCCTACAATGAGCAGTTCTTC. Translation gives CASKEGPSSYNEQFF.